This is a list of T cell receptor beta chains from one sample in a study of blood T cell repertoires in COVID-19. The method was immunoSEQ multiplex PCR; TCRdb's version includes in-frame clones alone and lacks a portion of them. The profile shows 350,000 to 450,000 clones, 80% to 95% of them singletons. Sequenced material: PBMCs or T cells enriched from blood (not recorded which). The source of these receptors is a middle-aged woman who had been exposed to COVID-19. Each CDR3 is given with its conserved first and last residue. The D gene is left open where the match is weak. Some rows mark clone size as missing; the rest say once, few, many or name a class of expanded clone.

cdr3_length,d_call,clone_size,v_call,j_call,cdr3_nt,cdr3_aa
13,NA,NA,TRBV7-9,TRBJ1-5,TGTGCCAGCAGCTTAACGGGGGATCAGCCCCAGCATTTT,CASSLTGDQPQHF
15,TRBD2,NA,TRBV19,TRBJ2-7,TGTGCCAGTAGTATGACACACGGGGGGACCTACGAGCAGTACTTC,CASSMTHGGTYEQYF
14,NA,NA,TRBV19,TRBJ1-5,TGTGCCGTCACGGCGGGGGCCCCCAATCAGCCCCAGCATTTT,CAVTAGAPNQPQHF
14,NA,NA,TRBV24-1,TRBJ1-2,TGTGCCACCAGTGATTTCGGGGATGGCTATGGCTACACCTTC,CATSDFGDGYGYTF
17,NA,NA,TRBV7-3,TRBJ2-2,TGTGCCAGCAGCTTAAAGGTGAAGACAGGCGTGGCCGGGGAGCTGTTTTTT,CASSLKVKTGVAGELFF
14,TRBD2,NA,TRBV30,TRBJ2-7,TGTGCCTGGACGGGGGGGTGGAGCTCCTACGAGCAGTACTTC,CAWTGGWSSYEQYF
17,NA,NA,TRBV5-3,TRBJ1-5,TGTGCCAGAAGCCTGGTTGAGGTGAGGGGGAGAGGTCAGCCCCAGCATTTT,CARSLVEVRGRGQPQHF
13,TRBD1,NA,TRBV24-1,TRBJ1-5,TGTGCCACGGGGGACAGAGACAATCAGCCCCAGCATTTT,CATGDRDNQPQHF
12,NA,NA,TRBV27,TRBJ2-5,TGTGCCAGCGGTGTAACGGAAGAGACCCAGTACTTC,CASGVTEETQYF
15,NA,NA,TRBV4-1,TRBJ1-1,TGCGCCAGCAGCCAAGTAAGACTGACGAACACTGAAGCTTTCTTT,CASSQVRLTNTEAFF
12,NA,few,TRBV3-1/TRBV3-2,TRBJ1-2,TGTGCCAGCAGCCGGCAGGGCTATGGCTACACCTTC,CASSRQGYGYTF
11,NA,NA,TRBV27,TRBJ2-3,TGTGCCAGCAGTTTTTACGGTCATGAGTATTTT,CASSFYGHEYF
13,NA,NA,TRBV10-3,TRBJ2-7,TGTGCCATCAGTACCCGACTAAATCACGAGCAGTACTTC,CAISTRLNHEQYF
13,NA,once,TRBV30,TRBJ1-2,TGTGCCTGGAGTATGCGTCCTAACTATGGCTACACCTTC,CAWSMRPNYGYTF
13,NA,NA,TRBV12-3/TRBV12-4,TRBJ2-3,TGTGCCAGCAGTCGACAGAGCACAGATACGCAGTATTTT,CASSRQSTDTQYF
14,TRBD1,NA,TRBV7-8,TRBJ2-7,TGTGCCAGCAGCTCACAGGGGACGAACTACGAGCAGTACTTC,CASSSQGTNYEQYF
17,TRBD1,NA,TRBV30,TRBJ2-1,TGTGCCTGGAGTGGTATACGCGGCGGGACAGGGTATTTTGAGCAGTTCTTC,CAWSGIRGGTGYFEQFF
15,NA,NA,TRBV3-1/TRBV3-2,TRBJ2-5,TGTGCCAGCAGCCGGTTCGGGGGTAGGCAAGAGACCCAGTACTTC,CASSRFGGRQETQYF
20,TRBD1,NA,TRBV6-1,TRBJ2-2,TGTGCCAGCAGTGAAGCGGTGACAGGGGGCTCGAGAAGGAACACCGGGGAGCTGTTTTTT,CASSEAVTGGSRRNTGELFF
14,NA,once,TRBV6-5,TRBJ1-2,TGTGCCAGCAGTCCGAGGGGACAACTATATGGCTACACCTTC,CASSPRGQLYGYTF
13,NA,NA,TRBV11-2,TRBJ2-5,TGTGCCAGCAGCTTTGGATCCGGGGAGACCCAGTACTTC,CASSFGSGETQYF
16,TRBD1,NA,TRBV3-1/TRBV3-2,TRBJ1-5,TGTGCCAGCAGCCAAGGGACAGGGGCCGCCAATCAGCCCCAGCATTTT,CASSQGTGAANQPQHF
12,TRBD1,NA,TRBV2,TRBJ1-5,TGTGCCAGCACACAGGGGAATCAGCCCCAGCATTTT,CASTQGNQPQHF
15,NA,NA,TRBV7-8,TRBJ1-3,TGTGCCAGCAGTCAGACAGGTGCCTCTGGAAACACCATATATTTT,CASSQTGASGNTIYF
14,NA,NA,TRBV6-2/TRBV6-3,TRBJ2-2,TGTGCCAGCAGCTCACAAAGATTCACCGGGGAGCTGTTTTTT,CASSSQRFTGELFF
11,NA,once,TRBV30,TRBJ2-1,TGTGCCTGGTCGGCAGCGCAGGAGCAGTTCTTC,CAWSAAQEQFF
16,NA,once,TRBV19,TRBJ1-5,TGTGCCAGTAGTATAGAGAGGGCTATTAGCAATCAGCCCCAGCATTTT,CASSIERAISNQPQHF
15,NA,once,TRBV18,TRBJ1-5,TGTGCCAGCTCACCTTCGGCAGGTTCTAATCAGCCCCAGCATTTT,CASSPSAGSNQPQHF
15,TRBD2,many,TRBV15,TRBJ2-7,TGTGCCACCAGCAGAGGGACTAGCGGAGCCTACGAGCAGTACTTC,CATSRGTSGAYEQYF
14,TRBD1,once,TRBV5-1,TRBJ1-1,TGCGCCAGCAGCTCAAGACAGGGTGGAACTGAAGCTTTCTTT,CASSSRQGGTEAFF
16,TRBD1,NA,TRBV5-4,TRBJ1-2,TGTGCCAGCAGCTTGGCTTTCGCGGGACAGCTCTATGGCTACACCTTC,CASSLAFAGQLYGYTF
15,NA,NA,TRBV6-5,TRBJ1-5,TGTGCCAGCAGTCGCCAGGGGTATAGCAATCAGCCCCAGCATTTT,CASSRQGYSNQPQHF
16,NA,NA,TRBV30,TRBJ2-7,TGTGCCTGGAGTGTCATTAGTTTTCCACCAACCTACGAGCAGTACTTC,CAWSVISFPPTYEQYF
16,TRBD1,NA,TRBV30,TRBJ1-5,TGTGCCTGGACATCTATATCCGGGACAGGGGGTCAGCCCCAGCATTTT,CAWTSISGTGGQPQHF
15,NA,NA,TRBV28,TRBJ2-1,TGTGCCAGCAGCCGAGGAGGTGGGCCCATCAATGAGCAGTTCTTC,CASSRGGGPINEQFF
14,NA,once,TRBV15,TRBJ1-2,TGTGCCACCAGCAGAGATTCGGCGGGCTATGGCTACACCTTC,CATSRDSAGYGYTF
13,TRBD1,NA,TRBV19,TRBJ1-5,TGTGCCAGTAAGCAGGGGGTCAGTCAGCCCCAGCATTTT,CASKQGVSQPQHF
14,NA,NA,TRBV19,TRBJ1-2,TGTGCCAGTAGTTCGGACAGACCTAACTATGGCTACACCTTC,CASSSDRPNYGYTF
12,NA,NA,TRBV29-1,TRBJ1-2,TGCAGCGTTGTGGAGGTAAACTATGGCTACACCTTC,CSVVEVNYGYTF
19,TRBD1,NA,TRBV11-2,TRBJ1-5,TGTGCCAGCAGCTTAGGGGACAGGGGTACAGGGTATAGCAATCAGCCCCAGCATTTT,CASSLGDRGTGYSNQPQHF
15,TRBD1,NA,TRBV30,TRBJ1-1,TGTGCCTGGAGTCTTAGGGACAGGGCGAACACTGAAGCTTTCTTT,CAWSLRDRANTEAFF
14,NA,NA,TRBV25-1,TRBJ1-1,TGTGCCAGCAGTGAACAGGGGATCAACACTGAAGCTTTCTTT,CASSEQGINTEAFF
15,NA,once,TRBV18,TRBJ1-4,TGTGCCAGCTCACTAGTTATGGCAACTAATGAAAAACTGTTTTTT,CASSLVMATNEKLFF
16,NA,NA,TRBV19,TRBJ2-5,TGTGCCAGTAGTCCACGACCAGGAGGGGTTTGGGAGACCCAGTACTTC,CASSPRPGGVWETQYF
14,NA,NA,TRBV2,TRBJ1-5,TGTGCCAGCAACGTCCAGGTCGGCAATCAGCCCCAGCATTTT,CASNVQVGNQPQHF
11,NA,few,TRBV12-3/TRBV12-4,TRBJ2-1,TGTGCCAGCAGTTTACTCAATGAGCAGTTCTTC,CASSLLNEQFF
13,NA,NA,TRBV25-1,TRBJ1-1,TGTGCCAGCAGTGAATATGGGAGTGGTGAAGCTTTCTTT,CASSEYGSGEAFF
13,NA,NA,TRBV7-2,TRBJ2-3,TGTGCCAGCAGCTTAGTTCTTCTAGATACGCAGTATTTT,CASSLVLLDTQYF
14,NA,NA,TRBV27,TRBJ1-1,TGTGCCAGCAGTTTAAATTTTAGGAGCACTGAAGCTTTCTTT,CASSLNFRSTEAFF
14,NA,NA,TRBV2,TRBJ2-7,TGTGCCAGCAGCAACCTGGGGACAACGAACGAGCAGTACTTC,CASSNLGTTNEQYF
14,TRBD1,NA,TRBV9,TRBJ1-5,TGTGCCAGCAGCTTGACAGGGGGCCACCAGCCCCAGCATTTT,CASSLTGGHQPQHF
16,TRBD2,few,TRBV18,TRBJ2-7,TGTGCCAGCTCACCGCTAGCGGGGGGTAACTCCTACGAGCAGTACTTC,CASSPLAGGNSYEQYF
15,TRBD1,NA,TRBV9,TRBJ2-2,TGTGCCAGCAGCCCCGGGACAGGGGCCACCGGGGAGCTGTTTTTT,CASSPGTGATGELFF
16,TRBD2,NA,TRBV10-3,TRBJ2-3,TGTGCCATCAGTGACCCGGGACTAGGTGAAACAGATACGCAGTATTTT,CAISDPGLGETDTQYF
14,NA,NA,TRBV7-9,TRBJ2-7,TGTGCCAGCAGCTTAGCGTCGTCCTCCTACGAGCAGTACTTC,CASSLASSSYEQYF
12,NA,NA,TRBV7-2,TRBJ2-1,TGTGCCAGCAGCCCAACTAGTCGCGAGCAGTTCTTC,CASSPTSREQFF
12,TRBD1,NA,TRBV2,TRBJ1-1,TGTGCCACCGGGACAGGGGGCACTGAAGCTTTCTTT,CATGTGGTEAFF
13,NA,few,TRBV7-9,TRBJ1-1,TGTGCCAGCAGCCGCGGGGGGAACACTGAAGCTTTCTTT,CASSRGGNTEAFF
15,TRBD1,NA,TRBV2,TRBJ1-2,TGTGCCAGCAGTCCCAGACAGGGGAATAGCTATGGCTACACCTTC,CASSPRQGNSYGYTF
16,NA,NA,TRBV5-4,TRBJ2-2,TGTGCCAGCAGCTTCGACCCGGGACTCGCCTCCGGGGAGCTGTTTTTT,CASSFDPGLASGELFF